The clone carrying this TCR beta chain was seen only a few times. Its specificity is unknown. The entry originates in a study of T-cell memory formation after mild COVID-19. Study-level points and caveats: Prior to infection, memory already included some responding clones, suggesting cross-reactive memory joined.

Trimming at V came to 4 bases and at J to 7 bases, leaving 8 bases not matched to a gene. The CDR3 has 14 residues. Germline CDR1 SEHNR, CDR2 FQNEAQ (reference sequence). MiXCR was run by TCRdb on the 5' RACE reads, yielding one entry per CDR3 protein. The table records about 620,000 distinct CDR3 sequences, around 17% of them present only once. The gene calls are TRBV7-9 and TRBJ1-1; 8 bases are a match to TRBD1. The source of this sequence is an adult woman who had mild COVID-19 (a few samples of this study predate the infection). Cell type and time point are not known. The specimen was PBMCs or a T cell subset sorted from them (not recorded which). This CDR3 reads CASSSLQGVGEAFF. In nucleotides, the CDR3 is TGTGCCAGCAGCTCCTTACAGGGGGTTGGTGAAGCTTTCTTT.